The 28 T cell receptor beta chains presented below share a single source sample, sequenced in a study of cytomegalovirus exposure and HLA in healthy donors. PCR was performed using 60 Vbeta and 13 Jbeta primers. Only in-frame clones appear in the TCRdb table, and some are missing; sequencing was by immunoSEQ multiplex PCR. Of 150,000 to 200,000 clones in the sample, about 82% were seen once. The source material was PBMCs. The receptor source for this set is a woman aged 25 to 45 in good health and CMV-seronegative.

This chain uses TRBV5-1 with TRBJ2-7; 7 nucleotides agree with TRBD2. Germline V gives CDR1 SGHRS, CDR2 YFSETQ. CDR3 length equals 14 residues. V trimming: 2 bases; J trimming: 2 bases; junction bases outside the gene matches: 4. CDR3 DNA sequence: TGCGCCAGCAGCTTAGCGGGGAGCACCTACGAGCAGTACTTC. It codes for CASSLAGSTYEQYF.

A few counts support this clone. V usage is TRBV30 and J usage is TRBJ1-1; maybe TRBD1 (6 bases). Germline V gene sequence: CDR1 GTSNPN, CDR2 SVGIG (reference sequence). Trimming cost V 4 bases and J 5 bases, with 14 bases left between them. The CDR3 has 13 residues. This CDR3 reads CAWTGAAYTEAFF. CDR3 nucleotides: TGTGCCTGGACAGGGGCTGCTTATACTGAAGCTTTCTTT. Supplemented by reference TRBV30 and TRBJ1-1, the full variable domain reads SQTIHQWPATLVQPVGSPLSLECTVEGTSNPNLYWYRQAAGRGLQLLFYSVGIGQISSEVPQNLSASRPQDRQFILSSKKLLLSDSGFYLCAWTGAAYTEAFFGQGTRLTVV.

This rearrangement joins TRBV5-1 to TRBJ1-5, with a weak D call TRBD1 (5 bases). Germline values: CDR1 SGHRS, CDR2 YFSETQ. The CDR3 contains 14 residues. Trimming took 4 bases from V and 7 from J, leaving 15 bases between them. Here the CDR3 DNA reads TGCGCCAGCAGCCCGGCTGGGGGGGGACAGCCCCAGCATTTT. It codes for CASSPAGGGQPQHF.

This clone has a handful of counts. V and J are TRBV27 and TRBJ2-3; 9 nucleotides match TRBD1. CDR3 length: 16 residues. After removal of 7 bases from V and 5 bases from J, the junction contained 13 bases not matched to a gene. CDR1 is MNHEY and CDR2 is SMNVEV in the germline V gene (reference sequence). CDR3 DNA: TGTGCCAGCACCCCCCGGGACAGGGTTTCGGGAGATACGCAGTATTTT. Translation: CASTPRDRVSGDTQYF.

CDR3 nucleotides: TGTGCCAGCAGCTTAGCCGGGACTAGCGGGGGCGCCACCTACGAGCAGTACTTC. It is translated as CASSLAGTSGGATYEQYF. V and J are TRBV13 and TRBJ2-5; 14 bases agree with TRBD2. The J call is doubtful: the DNA matches TRBJ2-7 better. Germline-derived CDR1 and CDR2 are PRHDT and FYEKMQ (reference sequence). The CDR3 covers 18 residues.

J is TRBJ2-1 and V is TRBV2; D possibly corresponds to TRBD1 (6 bases). CDR1 and CDR2 from the germline V gene are SNHLY and FYNNEI. This CDR3 region has 12 residues. With 6 bases removed from V and 12 bases from J, the gap between germline ends came to 15 bases. The CDR3 DNA follows: TGTGCCAGCAGGATTGGGACACCCGGGCAGTTCTTC. Encoded protein: CASRIGTPGQFF.

The chain uses TRBV7-6 and TRBJ1-3; tentative D call: TRBD1 (5 bases). The germline V gene has CDR1 SGHVS and CDR2 FNYEAQ. CDR3 length: 15 residues. With 3 bases removed from V and 0 bases from J, the gap between germline ends came to 9 bases. The DNA for the CDR3 is TGTGCCAGCAGCTTTTCAGGGAACTCTGGAAACACCATATATTTT. Residues: CASSFSGNSGNTIYF.

The rearrangement joins TRBV6-1 to TRBJ2-1; D gene uncertain. The CDR3 totals 14 residues. Germline lookup yields CDR1 MNHNS and CDR2 SASEGT. The V end lost 2 bases, the J end lost 9 bases, and 14 bases lay between the germline ends. The CDR3 DNA follows: TGTGCCAGCAGTGAAACGAATACAGCTGCTGAGCAGTTCTTC. Its protein is CASSETNTAAEQFF.

This clone was seen a handful of times. V usage is TRBV5-5 and J usage is TRBJ1-1; D is unclear. CDR1 is SGHKS and CDR2 is YYEKEE in the germline V gene (reference sequence). V dropped 0 bases and J dropped 4 bases, with 7 bases sitting between them. This CDR3 contains 13 residues. Here the CDR3 reads CASSLAGSTEAFF. The CDR3 DNA reads as TGTGCCAGCAGCTTGGCGGGGAGCACTGAAGCTTTCTTT.

The rearrangement joins TRBV2 to TRBJ1-2, with 8 bases identical to TRBD1. CDR3 size: 15 residues. In germline, CDR1 is SNHLY, CDR2 FYNNEI. Losses at the gene ends were 6 bases for V and 7 bases for J; bases not matched to a gene: 13. The CDR3 sequence is CASSGGQGAWGGYTF. The CDR3 DNA follows: TGTGCCAGCAGCGGCGGGCAGGGGGCCTGGGGTGGCTACACCTTC. Supplemented by reference TRBV2 and TRBJ1-2, the full variable domain reads EPEVTQTPSHQVTQMGQEVILRCVPISNHLYFYWYRQILGQKVEFLVSFYNNEISEKSEIFDDQFSVERPDGSNFTLKIRSTKLEDSAMYFCASSGGQGAWGGYTFGSGTRLTVV.

The chain couples TRBV7-8 to TRBJ2-1; 8 nucleotides agree with TRBD2. The CDR3 contains 15 residues. Germline CDR1 is SGHVS and CDR2 is FQNEAQ. Germline trimming cut 4 bases from V and 6 bases from J; bases unmatched to any gene: 8. CDR3 nucleotide sequence: TGTGCCAGCAGCTCATCCGGGACTAGTGGCAATGAGCAGTTCTTC. Protein product: CASSSSGTSGNEQFF. Full variable domain (outside the CDR3, taken from reference TRBV7-8 and TRBJ2-1): GAGVSQSPRYKVAKRGQDVALRCDPISGHVSLFWYQQALGQGPEFLTYFQNEAQLDKSGLPSDRFFAERPEGSVSTLKIQRTQQEDSAVYLCASSSSGTSGNEQFFGPGTRLTVL.

V usage is TRBV18 and J usage is TRBJ2-5, with D unclear. Germline V lookup: CDR1 KGHSH, CDR2 LQKENI. Trimming took 3 bases from V and 5 from J, leaving 10 bases between them. CDR3 length: 13 residues. CDR3 amino acids: CASSPSPSETQYF. CDR3 sequence (DNA): TGTGCCAGCTCACCCTCCCCCAGTGAGACCCAGTACTTC.

The V and J genes are TRBV6-1 and TRBJ1-1, with D perhaps matching TRBD1 (6 bases). The CDR3 totals 14 residues. In germline, CDR1 is MNHNS, CDR2 SASEGT. V was clipped by 4 bases and J by 2 bases, with 11 bases between them. The DNA of the CDR3 is TGTGCCAGCAGTGGACGGGACACTAACACTGAAGCTTTCTTT. It encodes CASSGRDTNTEAFF.

This sequence joins TRBV5-1 and TRBJ2-5; 7 nucleotides line up with TRBD1. CDR1 is SGHRS and CDR2 is YFSETQ in the germline V gene. Losses at the gene ends were 0 bases for V and 4 bases for J; bases not matched to a gene: 3. The CDR3 is made up of 14 amino acids. This chain's CDR3 is CASSLGPGGETQYF. As DNA, the CDR3 is TGCGCCAGCAGCTTGGGTCCAGGGGGAGAGACCCAGTACTTC. Combining the CDR3 with reference TRBV5-1 and TRBJ2-5 gives the whole variable domain KAGVTQTPRYLIKTRGQQVTLSCSPISGHRSVSWYQQTPGQGLQFLFEYFSETQRNKGNFPGRFSGRQFSNSRSEMNVSTLELGDSALYLCASSLGPGGETQYFGPGTRLLVL.

CDR3 bases: TGTGCCAGCAGCAAGGACAGGGGCCTAGCTAACTATGGCTACACCTTC. This gives the protein CASSKDRGLANYGYTF. The chain links TRBV2 to TRBJ1-2, with 9 positions matching TRBD1. CDR1 SNHLY and CDR2 FYNNEI come from the germline V gene. The V segment lost 6 bases and the J segment 0 bases; nucleotides outside the gene matches: 8. The CDR3 has 16 residues.

V and J are TRBV2 and TRBJ1-5; 8 bases line up with TRBD1. V was clipped by 7 bases and J by 6 bases; unmatched bases: 8. The CDR3 spans 14 residues. Germline assignment: CDR1 SNHLY and CDR2 FYNNEI. CDR3 in DNA: TGTGCCAGCAATCCTGCGACAGGGGTTCAGCCCCAGCATTTT. It translates to CASNPATGVQPQHF.

Only a few counts were recorded for this clone. The rearrangement uses TRBV5-5 and TRBJ1-2, with 8 nucleotides matching TRBD1. Germline V lookup: CDR1 SGHKS, CDR2 YYEKEE (reference sequence). CDR3 length: 14 amino acids. The ends lost 2 bases at V and 8 bases at J; junction bases unmatched: 8. CDR3 residues: CASSLGDRLTGYTF. For the CDR3, the DNA is TGTGCCAGCAGCTTAGGGGACAGGCTAACCGGCTACACCTTC.

The chain is built from TRBV5-1 and TRBJ2-5; 8 bases are shared with TRBD1. The V and J ends lost 2 bases and 4 bases, in that order; junction bases with no gene match: 7. This CDR3 is built from 15 residues. In germline, CDR1 is SGHRS, CDR2 YFSETQ. The CDR3 region has the DNA TGCGCCAGCAGCTTCGGACAGGGATCGAGAGAGACCCAGTACTTC. Protein sequence: CASSFGQGSRETQYF.

The V call is TRBV29-1, the J call TRBJ2-1; 9 bases fit TRBD1. Trimming took 8 bases from V and 6 from J; bases not matched to a gene: 11. This CDR3 has 14 residues. Per germline, CDR1 SQVTM and CDR2 ANQGSEA. DNA of the CDR3: TGCAGCTCACAGGGGGCGGGTTTCCCCAATGAGCAGTTCTTC. Its translation is CSSQGAGFPNEQFF.

The rearrangement joins TRBV18 to TRBJ2-7; D remains ambiguous. The germline V gene has CDR1 KGHSH and CDR2 LQKENI. The CDR3 is 14 amino acids. V shed 3 bases and J shed 2 bases, with 11 bases lying between them. CDR3 coding DNA: TGTGCCAGCTCACCCTCGTCAGGCACCTACGAGCAGTACTTC. Translation gives CASSPSSGTYEQYF.

The V call is TRBV6-1, the J call TRBJ2-5; TRBD1 agrees at 7 bases. CDR1 and CDR2 from the germline V gene are MNHNS and SASEGT. The ends lost 2 bases at V and 5 bases at J; junction bases unmatched: 8. CDR3 length: 15 amino acids. The CDR3 sequence: CASSEWNRGRETQYF. The CDR3 DNA follows: TGTGCCAGCAGTGAATGGAACAGGGGTCGGGAGACCCAGTACTTC.

This chain connects TRBV10-3 to TRBJ1-1; 8 bases fit TRBD1. CDR3 length: 12 residues. Per the germline V gene, CDR1 is ENHRY and CDR2 is SYGVKD. Trimming at V came to 10 bases and at J to 5 bases, leaving 6 bases not matched to a gene. CDR3 amino acids: CATTGGRTEAFF. In DNA, the CDR3 is TGTGCCACAACAGGGGGTCGGACTGAAGCTTTCTTT.

CDR3 nucleotides: TGTGCCAGCACCCAGACCTACGAGCAGTACTTC. Translation gives CASTQTYEQYF. V is TRBV6-4 and J is TRBJ2-7; the D is unclear. The CDR3 extends over 11 amino acids. The V gene lost 7 bases and the J gene lost 2 bases, with 6 bases spanning the gap. Germline CDR1 and CDR2: MRHNA and SNTAGT.

The rearrangement joins TRBV30 to TRBJ2-7, with D tentatively TRBD2 (6 bases). The V end was cut by 0 bases, the J end by 7 bases, with 13 bases between. Germline loops: CDR1 GTSNPN, CDR2 SVGIG (reference sequence). This CDR3 comprises 13 residues. The CDR3 nucleotides are TGTGCCTGGAGTGTACGGGACTTAACGGAGCAGTACTTC. Translating it yields CAWSVRDLTEQYF.

The chain couples TRBV6-5 to TRBJ1-5; 8 nucleotides align to TRBD1. Trimming removed 6 bases from V and 1 base from J; junction bases left unmatched: 5. The CDR3 length is 15 residues. Germline V lookup: CDR1 MNHEY, CDR2 SVGAGI. CDR3 nucleotide sequence: TGTGCCAGCAGCGGCAGGGGGCTGAGCAATCAGCCCCAGCATTTT. Protein product: CASSGRGLSNQPQHF.

V gene TRBV11-1 combines with J gene TRBJ2-7; possibly TRBD2 for D (6 bases). Germline V gene data show CDR1 as SGHAT and CDR2 as FQDESV (reference sequence). The CDR3 covers 14 residues. The V end lost 4 bases, the J end lost 0 bases, and 10 bases lay between the germline ends. The CDR3 is CASSWGESSYEQYF. In nucleotides, the CDR3 is TGTGCCAGCAGCTGGGGGGAGAGCTCCTACGAGCAGTACTTC.

This rearrangement joins TRBV7-3 to TRBJ2-3; 11 positions agree with TRBD2. CDR3 length: 16 residues. The V segment lost 2 bases and the J segment 1 base; nucleotides outside the gene matches: 2. Looked up from germline, CDR1 is SGHTA and CDR2 is FQGTGA. This CDR3 reads CASSLQLAGGTDTQYF. The CDR3 bases are TGTGCCAGCAGCTTACAACTAGCGGGGGGCACAGATACGCAGTATTTT.

This chain connects TRBV7-3 to TRBJ2-3; TRBD2 matches 9 bases. Trimming at V came to 2 bases and at J to 4 bases, leaving 1 base not matched to a gene. The CDR3 runs to 14 residues. Germline V gene lookup returns CDR1 SGHTA and CDR2 FQGTGA. CDR3 DNA sequence: TGTGCCAGCAGCTTAGTAGCGGGGGCAGATACGCAGTATTTT. Its protein is CASSLVAGADTQYF.